The clone carrying this T cell receptor (beta chain) was seen a few times. Its matching antigen is unknown. These data come from a study of cytomegalovirus exposure and HLA in healthy donors. In germline, CDR1 is MNHNS, CDR2 SASEGT. V was shortened by 6 bases and J by 0 bases, with 9 bases between the two germline ends. The CDR3 runs to 13 residues. Broader study findings: Later work showed greater clonal expansion in HLA-associated TCR beta chains than in equally common others. DRB1 had the most TCR associations and HLA-C the fewest, a later analysis found, with rates varying by HLA locus. Among the sequence variants, a highly shared cluster was likely an artifact of sequencing.

Primers for the PCR totalled 60 Vbeta and 13 Jbeta. TCRdb's table, derived via immunoSEQ multiplex PCR, lists solely in-frame clones and lacks some. The repertoire holds 100,000 to 150,000 clones, with around 77% as singletons. The rearrangement uses TRBV6-1 and TRBJ2-7; TRBD1 might be the D (5 bases). Sequencing used PBMCs. The sequence was collected from a woman in her sixties in good health and CMV-seronegative. The CDR3 nucleotides are TGTGCCAGCAGCCGACAGAGCTCCTACGAGCAGTACTTC. Its protein is CASSRQSSYEQYF.